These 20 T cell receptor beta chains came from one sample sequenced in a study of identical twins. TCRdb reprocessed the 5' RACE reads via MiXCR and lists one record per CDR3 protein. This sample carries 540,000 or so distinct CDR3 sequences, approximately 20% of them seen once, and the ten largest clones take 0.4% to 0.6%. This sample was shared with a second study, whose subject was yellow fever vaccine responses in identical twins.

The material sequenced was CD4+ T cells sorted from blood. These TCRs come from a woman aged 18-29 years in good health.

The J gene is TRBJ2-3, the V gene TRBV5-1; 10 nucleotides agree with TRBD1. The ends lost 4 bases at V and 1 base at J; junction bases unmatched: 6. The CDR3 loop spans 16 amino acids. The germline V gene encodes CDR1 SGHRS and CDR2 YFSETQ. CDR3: CASSRVGTGGTDTQYF. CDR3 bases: TGCGCCAGCAGCCGTGTGGGGACAGGGGGCACAGATACGCAGTATTTT.

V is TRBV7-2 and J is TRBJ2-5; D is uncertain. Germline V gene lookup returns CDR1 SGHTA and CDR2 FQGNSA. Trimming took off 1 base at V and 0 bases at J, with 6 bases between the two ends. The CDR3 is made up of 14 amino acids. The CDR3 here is CASSLGGNQETQYF. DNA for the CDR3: TGTGCCAGCAGCTTAGGTGGGAACCAAGAGACCCAGTACTTC.

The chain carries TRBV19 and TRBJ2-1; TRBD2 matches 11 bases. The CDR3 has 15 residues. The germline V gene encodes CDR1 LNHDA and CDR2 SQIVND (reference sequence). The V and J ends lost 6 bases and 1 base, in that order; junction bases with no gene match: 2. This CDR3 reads CASRGLAESYNEQFF. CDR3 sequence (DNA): TGTGCCAGTAGGGGACTAGCGGAATCCTACAATGAGCAGTTCTTC. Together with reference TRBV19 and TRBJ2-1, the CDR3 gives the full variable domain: DGGITQSPKYLFRKEGQNVTLSCEQNLNHDAMYWYRQDPGQGLRLIYYSQIVNDFQKGDIAEGYSVSREKKESFPLTVTSAQKNPTAFYLCASRGLAESYNEQFFGPGTRLTVL.

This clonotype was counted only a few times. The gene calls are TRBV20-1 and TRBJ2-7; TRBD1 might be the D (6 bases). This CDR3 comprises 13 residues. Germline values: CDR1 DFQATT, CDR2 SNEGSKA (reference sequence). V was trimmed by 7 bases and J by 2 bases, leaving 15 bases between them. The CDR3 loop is CSGSPGTPYEQYV. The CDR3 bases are TGCAGTGGTTCCCCCGGGACACCCTACGAGCAGTACGTC.

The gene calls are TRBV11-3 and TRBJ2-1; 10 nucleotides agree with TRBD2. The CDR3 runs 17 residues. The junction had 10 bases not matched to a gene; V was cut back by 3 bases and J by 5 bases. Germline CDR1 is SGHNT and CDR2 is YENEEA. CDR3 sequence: CASSFFLTSGQDNEQFF. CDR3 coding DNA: TGTGCCAGCAGCTTCTTTCTGACTAGCGGGCAAGACAATGAGCAGTTCTTC.

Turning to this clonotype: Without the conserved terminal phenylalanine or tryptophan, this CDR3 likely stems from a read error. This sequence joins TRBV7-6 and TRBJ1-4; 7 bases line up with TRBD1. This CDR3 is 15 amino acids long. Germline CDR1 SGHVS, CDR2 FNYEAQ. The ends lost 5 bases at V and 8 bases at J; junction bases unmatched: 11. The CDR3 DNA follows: TGTGCCAGCAGCGCGACAGGGTATATTCTGGAAAAACTGTTTTCT. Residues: CASSATGYILEKLFS.

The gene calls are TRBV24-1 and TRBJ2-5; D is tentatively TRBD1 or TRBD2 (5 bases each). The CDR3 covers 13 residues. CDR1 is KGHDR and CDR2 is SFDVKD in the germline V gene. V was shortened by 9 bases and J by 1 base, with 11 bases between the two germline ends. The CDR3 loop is CATEGPSQETQYF. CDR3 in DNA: TGTGCCACCGAGGGGCCATCCCAAGAGACCCAGTACTTC.

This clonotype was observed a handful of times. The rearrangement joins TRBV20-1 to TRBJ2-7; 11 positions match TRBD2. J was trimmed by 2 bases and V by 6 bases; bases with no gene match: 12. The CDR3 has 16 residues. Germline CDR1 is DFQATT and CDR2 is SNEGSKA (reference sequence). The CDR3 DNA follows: TGCAGTGCAGCCGGGACTAGCGGACAAGGTCCCTACGAGCAGTACTTC. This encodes CSAAGTSGQGPYEQYF.

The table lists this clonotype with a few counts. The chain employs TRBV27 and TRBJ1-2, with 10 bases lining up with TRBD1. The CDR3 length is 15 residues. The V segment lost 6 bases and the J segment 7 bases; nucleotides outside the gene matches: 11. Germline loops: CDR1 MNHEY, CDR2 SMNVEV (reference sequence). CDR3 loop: CASSSIGQGEFGYTF. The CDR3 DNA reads TGTGCCAGCAGCTCGATCGGACAGGGGGAATTTGGCTACACCTTC.

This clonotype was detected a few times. Here the CDR3 reads CASSTSGAADTQYF. The CDR3 coding sequence is TGTGCCAGCTCAACATCCGGGGCGGCGGATACGCAGTATTTT. This chain connects TRBV18 to TRBJ2-3; the D gene could be TRBD1 or TRBD2 (5 bases each). CDR1 and CDR2 (germline): KGHSH, LQKENI. The V end lost 5 bases, the J end lost 6 bases, and 15 bases lay between the germline ends. There are 14 residues in the CDR3.

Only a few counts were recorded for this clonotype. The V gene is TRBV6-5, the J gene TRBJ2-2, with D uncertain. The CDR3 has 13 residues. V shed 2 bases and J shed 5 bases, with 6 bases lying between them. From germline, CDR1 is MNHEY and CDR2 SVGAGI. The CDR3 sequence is CASSYKITGELFF. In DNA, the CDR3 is TGTGCCAGCAGTTACAAGATAACCGGGGAGCTGTTTTTT.

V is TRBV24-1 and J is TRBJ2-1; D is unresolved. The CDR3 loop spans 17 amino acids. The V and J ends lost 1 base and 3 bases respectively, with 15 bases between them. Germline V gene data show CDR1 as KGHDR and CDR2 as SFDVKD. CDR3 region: CATSDFPDIARYNEQFF. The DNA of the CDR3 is TGTGCCACCAGTGATTTCCCCGACATCGCTCGCTACAATGAGCAGTTCTTC.

For the CDR3, the DNA is TGTGCCAGTAGTCCCGCACAGGGCCGCTCAGATACGCAGTATTTT. It encodes CASSPAQGRSDTQYF. The V call is TRBV19, the J call TRBJ2-3, with a tentative D call TRBD1 (6 bases). This CDR3 spans 15 amino acids. V was clipped by 5 bases and J by 4 bases, with 16 bases between them. Per the germline V gene, CDR1 is LNHDA and CDR2 is SQIVND (reference sequence).

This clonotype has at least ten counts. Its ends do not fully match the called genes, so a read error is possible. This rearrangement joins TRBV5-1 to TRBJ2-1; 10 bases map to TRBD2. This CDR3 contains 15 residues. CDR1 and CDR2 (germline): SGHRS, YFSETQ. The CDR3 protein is CASSSSGGSYNEQFF. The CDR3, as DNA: TGTGCCAGCAGCTCTAGCGGGGGTTCCTACAATGAGCAGTTCTTC.

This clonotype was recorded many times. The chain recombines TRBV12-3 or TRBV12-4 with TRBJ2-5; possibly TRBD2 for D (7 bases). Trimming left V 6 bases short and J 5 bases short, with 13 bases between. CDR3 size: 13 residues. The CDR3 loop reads CASRSGGLETQYF. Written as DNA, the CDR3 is TGTGCCAGCAGGTCCGGGGGGCTGGAGACCCAGTACTTC.

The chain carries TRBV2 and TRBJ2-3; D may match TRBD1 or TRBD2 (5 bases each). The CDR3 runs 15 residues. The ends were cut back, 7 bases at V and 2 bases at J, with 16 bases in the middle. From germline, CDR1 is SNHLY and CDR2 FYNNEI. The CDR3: CASKSGTQATDTQYF. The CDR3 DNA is TGTGCCAGCAAATCCGGGACCCAAGCCACAGATACGCAGTATTTT.

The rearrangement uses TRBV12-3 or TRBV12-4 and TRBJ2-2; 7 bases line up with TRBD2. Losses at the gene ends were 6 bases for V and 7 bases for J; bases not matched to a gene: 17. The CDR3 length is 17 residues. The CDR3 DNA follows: TGTGCCAGCAGACTGCACGGGAGCGGGATTATAGGCGGGGAGCTGTTTTTT. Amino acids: CASRLHGSGIIGGELFF.

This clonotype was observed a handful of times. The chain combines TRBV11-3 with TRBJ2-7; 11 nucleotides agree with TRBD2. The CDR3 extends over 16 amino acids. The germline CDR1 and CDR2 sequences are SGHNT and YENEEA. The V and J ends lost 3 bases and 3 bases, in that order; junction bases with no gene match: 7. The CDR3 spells CASSFPGTSGIYEQYF. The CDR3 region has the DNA TGTGCCAGCAGCTTCCCCGGGACTAGCGGAATCTACGAGCAGTACTTC.

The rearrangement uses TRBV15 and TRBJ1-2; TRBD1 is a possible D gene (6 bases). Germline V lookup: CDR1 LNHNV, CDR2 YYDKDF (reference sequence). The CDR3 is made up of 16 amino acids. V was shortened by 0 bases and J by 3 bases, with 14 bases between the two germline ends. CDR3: CATSRELAGDYYGYTF. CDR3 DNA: TGTGCCACCAGCAGAGAGTTGGCAGGGGATTACTATGGCTACACCTTC. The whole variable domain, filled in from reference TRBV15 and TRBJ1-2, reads DAMVIQNPRYQVTQFGKPVTLSCSQTLNHNVMYWYQQKSSQAPKLLFHYYDKDFNNEADTPDNFQSRRPNTSFCFLDIRSPGLGDTAMYLCATSRELAGDYYGYTFGSGTRLTVV.

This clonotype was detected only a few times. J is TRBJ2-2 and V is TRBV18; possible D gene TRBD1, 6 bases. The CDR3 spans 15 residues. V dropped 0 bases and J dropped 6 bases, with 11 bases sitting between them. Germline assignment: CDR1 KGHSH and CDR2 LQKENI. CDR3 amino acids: CASSPPGTRSGELFF. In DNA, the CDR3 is TGTGCCAGCTCACCACCAGGGACACGGTCCGGGGAGCTGTTTTTT.